Given below is one TCR beta chain in context. Antigen: not known. The sample holds other DNA sequences that translate to the same CDR3. The sample originates from a study of CD8+ T cells in alopecia areata. About the research overall: Treatment of the treated patients consisted of oral tofacitinib, 5 to 10 mg twice daily. Percentage of affected scalp area was the basis on which treated patients' severity was scored. Study findings and constraints: Scalp samples also yield sequences of resident alphabeta T cells from normal skin.

Following extraction, RNA underwent reverse transcription to cDNA, which served as the sequencing template. Profiled with immunoSEQ multiplex PCR; TCRdb holds only in-frame clones, not every one. The repertoire includes approximately 110,000 clones, about 60% of them detected once, and 9% to 15% sits in the top ten. Deletions cut 0 bases from V and 6 bases from J, with 0 bases between. Germline V gene sequence: CDR1 MNHEY, CDR2 SVGAGI. There are 11 residues in the CDR3. Sample treatment: oral pan-JAK inhibitor, 5-10 mg twice daily. The material was CD8+ T cells sorted from blood, obtained at week 24, from a patient treated with tofacitinib. The TCR was taken from a human donor with alopecia areata. This sequence joins TRBV6-5 and TRBJ2-1; D unclear. As DNA, the CDR3 is TGTGCCAGCAGTTACTCCAATGAGCAGTTCTTC. The encoded protein is CASSYSNEQFF.